This T cell receptor beta chain was captured by sequencing in a study of Epstein–Barr virus B cells in breast cancer (TCRdb year 2021). Background on the whole study: Control T cells were expanded by a rapid expansion method using irradiated PBMC feeders, soluble OKT3 and IL-2 at roughly 200 U/ml, and were collected about 9-13 days after stimulation. A single-patient case report examined whether EBV+ B cells infiltrating the tumor shape the T-cell receptor repertoire in triple-negative breast cancer.

RNA from roughly 1e5 to 1e6 cultured T cells was extracted using RNeasy Micro or Mini kits with on-column DNase digestion, and the RNA was checked on an Agilent 2100 Bioanalyzer. CDR1 is given as DFQATT and CDR2 as SNEGSKA, both from the germline V gene (reference sequence). Trimming at the junction amounts to 3 bases on V and 2 bases on J, and the germline ends lie 8 bases apart. From cysteine to phenylalanine, the CDR3 is 12 amino acids long. Solely the CDR3 DNA is kept, with 36 bases framed from the first base. This clonotype is termed large (0.1 to 1%). Its antigen has not been determined. Per-nucleotide qualities are absent, and no much larger clonotype sits a single base away. The protocol used for the library was 5' RACE. The SMARTer Human TCR a/b Profiling Kit was used to construct TCR libraries from RNA, capturing the full V(D)J regions of both the alpha and beta chains. The amplified libraries were purified with AMPure XP beads and were validated on an Agilent 2100 Bioanalyzer using the DNA 1000 Kit. The libraries were sequenced on an Illumina MiSeq using the 600-cycle v3 reagent kit, and 2 x 300 bp paired-end reads were generated. As for how the authors treated the data: MiXCR and VDJTools were used to process the reads; non-productive clonotypes were removed, and clonotypes were merged by CDR3 amino acid sequence before frequencies were recalculated. CDR3 sequences were matched against the McPAS-TCR database with a Levenshtein distance of 1 allowed, and UpSet plots were generated in R using UpSetR. TCRdb applied fastp at Q25 and MiXCR to the public reads, then kept only in-frame beta chains. Each CDR3 protein appears once, grouped with its most common genes and DNA. TCRdb, rather than the study authors, made the V and J calls. The sample table shows approximately 1,900 distinct CDR3 sequences, and roughly 15% are seen once. The ten largest clones take up approximately 30% of the sample.

Study-level results and caveats: All data came from a single patient described as a first proof of concept, which limits generalization.

The chain is assembled from TRBV20-1 and TRBJ2-7; D gene: possibly TRBD1, on 6 matching bases. The sequenced material came from tumor-infiltrating lymphocytes expanded in culture. The TCR sequence derives from a woman between 40 and 55 years old with triple-negative breast cancer. CDR3 loop: CSASPGAYEQYF. The DNA sequence is as follows: TGCAGTGCTAGTCCAGGGGCCTACGAGCAGTACTTC.